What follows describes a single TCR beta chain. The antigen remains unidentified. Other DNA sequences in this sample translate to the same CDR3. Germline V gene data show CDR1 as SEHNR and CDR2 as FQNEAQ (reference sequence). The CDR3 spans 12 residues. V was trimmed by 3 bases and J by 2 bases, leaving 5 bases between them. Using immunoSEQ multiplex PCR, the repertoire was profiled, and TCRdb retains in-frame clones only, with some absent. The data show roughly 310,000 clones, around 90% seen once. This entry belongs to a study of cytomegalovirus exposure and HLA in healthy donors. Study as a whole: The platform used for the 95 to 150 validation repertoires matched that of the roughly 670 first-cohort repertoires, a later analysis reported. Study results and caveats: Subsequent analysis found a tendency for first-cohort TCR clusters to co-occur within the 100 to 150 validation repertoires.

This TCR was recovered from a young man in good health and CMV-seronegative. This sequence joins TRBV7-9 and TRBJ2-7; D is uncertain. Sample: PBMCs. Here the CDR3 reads CASSFETYEQYF. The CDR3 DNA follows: TGTGCCAGCAGCTTTGAGACCTACGAGCAGTACTTC.